The 13 T cell receptor beta chains presented below share a single source sample, sequenced in a study of Graves' ophthalmopathy and Graves' hyperthyroidism. Beta-chain TCR CDR3 regions were amplified from RNA transcripts. HTBI primers served in a first-round RT-PCR, which a second-round multiplex PCR followed. Using its own MiXCR run on the multiplex PCR reads, TCRdb lists one record per CDR3 protein. The top ten hold around 9.8% of the sample, which has roughly 500,000 distinct CDR3 sequences, 14% seen once. Sequencing was done on a sample of blood. All receptors derive from a woman younger than 45 with Graves' ophthalmopathy.

This clonotype was seen repeatedly, ten times or more. The chain is built from TRBV6-1 and TRBJ1-6; D not certain. CDR1 is MNHNS, CDR2 SASEGT, per germline. There are 15 residues in the CDR3. The ends were cut back, 4 bases at V and 0 bases at J, with 7 bases in the middle. CDR3 DNA sequence: TGTGCCAGCAGTGGAAGCTACTCCTATAATTCACCCCTCCACTTT. Its protein product is CASSGSYSYNSPLHF.

This clonotype has a count of ten or more. This chain uses TRBV28 with TRBJ2-5, with 7 bases aligning to TRBD2. Germline V lookup: CDR1 MDHEN, CDR2 SYDVKM. CDR3 length: 14 amino acids. The J segment lost 5 bases and the V segment lost 5 bases, leaving 8 bases of the junction unmatched. The DNA of the CDR3 is TGTGCCAGCAGTGAAGCGGGAATAGGCGAGACCCAGTACTTC. It codes for CASSEAGIGETQYF.

This clonotype appeared many times. For the CDR3, the DNA is TGTGCCAGCAGCTTGGGGACTAGCGGGAGAGGCCCTGCTGCCGAGCAGTACTTC. Amino acids: CASSLGTSGRGPAAEQYF. The rearrangement uses TRBV11-2 and TRBJ2-7; TRBD2 matches 14 bases. The V gene's germline CDR1 is SGHAT and CDR2 FQNNGV. The length of the CDR3 is 18 residues. V shed 3 bases, J shed 6 bases, and the junction held 13 bases outside the gene matches.

The gene calls are TRBV5-1 and TRBJ1-2, with TRBD1 identical over 10 bases. Per germline, CDR1 SGHRS and CDR2 YFSETQ. V dropped 3 bases and J dropped 7; count of bases not matched to a gene: 6. This CDR3 spans 14 amino acids. The CDR3 reads CASSWGQGIGGYTF. DNA of the CDR3: TGCGCCAGCAGCTGGGGACAGGGGATCGGTGGCTACACCTTC.

This clonotype was detected many times. The junction does not match germline at one end; this may be a read error. The chain links TRBV20-1 to TRBJ1-2; 7 bases match TRBD1. Germline CDR1 reads DFQATT; CDR2 reads SNEGSKA (reference sequence). The CDR3 runs to 15 residues. The chain's CDR3 is CSVRRQGSLIDGYTF. The CDR3 region has the DNA TGCAGTGTTAGACGACAGGGCTCCCTGATAGATGGCTACACCTTC.

This clonotype showed up many times. A much larger clone lies one base from this, so it may be a read error. The chain carries TRBV12-3 or TRBV12-4 and TRBJ1-1; D ambiguous. This CDR3 spans 13 amino acids. Trimming removed 1 base at V and 7 bases at J, with 10 bases between. CDR3 coding DNA: TGTGCCAGCAGTTTAGGGCAACCCAATGAAGCTTTCTTT. This sequence encodes CASSLGQPNEAFF.

In its sample, this clonotype was seen a few times. A much bigger clone sits one base away, suggesting this may be a read error. V is TRBV5-1 and J is TRBJ2-2; 9 nucleotides agree with TRBD2. The CDR3 contains 17 residues. CDR1 and CDR2 from the germline V gene are SGHRS and YFSETQ. The CDR3 region is CASSPAIAGAGTGELCF. The CDR3 DNA reads as TGCGCCAGCAGCCCGGCGATAGCGGGGGCGGGCACCGGGGAGCTGTGTTTT.

This clonotype was seen ten or more times. The J gene is TRBJ2-7, the V gene TRBV28; 7 nucleotides line up with TRBD1. Trimming at V came to 5 bases and at J to 3 bases, leaving 4 bases not matched to a gene. The CDR3 spans 13 residues. CDR1 MDHEN and CDR2 SYDVKM come from the germline V gene. The CDR3 sequence is CASSIGQDYEQYF. In nucleotides, the CDR3 is TGTGCCAGCAGTATTGGACAGGACTACGAGCAGTACTTC.

Comments on this clonotype: This may stem from a read error, because a much larger clone lies one nucleotide away. J is TRBJ2-5 and V is TRBV15; 8 bases line up with TRBD2. After removal of 4 bases from V and 7 bases from J, the junction contained 8 bases not matched to a gene. The CDR3 has 14 residues. Per the germline V gene, CDR1 is LNHNV and CDR2 is YYDKDF (reference sequence). The CDR3 DNA follows: TGTGCCACCAGCACTCCCGGGGGGGGTGCGACCCAGTACTTC. Translated, it gives CATSTPGGGATQYF.

This clonotype has a count of ten or more. The chain has TRBV7-2 and TRBJ2-5; 7 bases are a match to TRBD1. The CDR3 consists of 15 residues. Trimming took 4 bases from V and 2 from J; bases not matched to a gene: 7. Germline values: CDR1 SGHTA, CDR2 FQGNSA. The DNA of the CDR3 is TGTGCCAGCAGCTCGCAGCCGGGACAGCAAGAGACCCAGTACTTC. It translates to CASSSQPGQQETQYF.

In its sample, this clonotype was seen many times. This chain links TRBV27 with TRBJ1-5; 8 nucleotides align to TRBD1. J was trimmed by 7 bases and V by 4 bases; bases with no gene match: 6. The germline V gene has CDR1 MNHEY and CDR2 SMNVEV (reference sequence). The length of the CDR3 is 14 residues. CDR3 protein: CASSSGQGGQPQHF. The CDR3, as DNA: TGTGCCAGCAGTTCTGGACAGGGAGGGCAGCCCCAGCATTTT.

This clonotype was found many times. The V call is TRBV4-2, the J call TRBJ1-1; unclear D gene. This CDR3 has 12 amino acids. Germline CDR1 reads LGHNA; CDR2 reads YNFKEQ. The ends were cut back, 3 bases at V and 5 bases at J, with 7 bases in the middle. This CDR3 is CASSQKTTEAFF. The CDR3 bases are TGTGCCAGCAGCCAGAAAACAACTGAAGCTTTCTTT.

This clonotype was seen many times. The junction shows a germline mismatch at one end, possibly a read error. The chain has TRBV6-5 and TRBJ2-5; TRBD1 agrees at 10 bases. Germline V lookup: CDR1 MNHEY, CDR2 SVGAGI. The CDR3 is 14 amino acids. Here the CDR3 reads CAGSYWDRGETQYF. For the CDR3, the DNA is TGTGCCGGCAGTTACTGGGACAGGGGTGAGACCCAGTACTTC.